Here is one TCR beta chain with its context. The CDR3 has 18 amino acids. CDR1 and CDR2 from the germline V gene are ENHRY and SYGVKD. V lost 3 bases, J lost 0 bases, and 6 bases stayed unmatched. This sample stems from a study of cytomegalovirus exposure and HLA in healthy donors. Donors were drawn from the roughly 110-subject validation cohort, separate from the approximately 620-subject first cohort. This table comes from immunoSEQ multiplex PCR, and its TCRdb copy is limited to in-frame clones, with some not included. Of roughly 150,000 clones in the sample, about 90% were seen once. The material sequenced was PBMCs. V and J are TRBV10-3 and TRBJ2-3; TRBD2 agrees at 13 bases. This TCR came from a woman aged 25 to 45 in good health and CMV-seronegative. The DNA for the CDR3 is TGTGCCATCAGTGAATCTACTAGCGGGGGGGGTAGCACAGATACGCAGTATTTT. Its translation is CAISESTSGGGSTDTQYF.